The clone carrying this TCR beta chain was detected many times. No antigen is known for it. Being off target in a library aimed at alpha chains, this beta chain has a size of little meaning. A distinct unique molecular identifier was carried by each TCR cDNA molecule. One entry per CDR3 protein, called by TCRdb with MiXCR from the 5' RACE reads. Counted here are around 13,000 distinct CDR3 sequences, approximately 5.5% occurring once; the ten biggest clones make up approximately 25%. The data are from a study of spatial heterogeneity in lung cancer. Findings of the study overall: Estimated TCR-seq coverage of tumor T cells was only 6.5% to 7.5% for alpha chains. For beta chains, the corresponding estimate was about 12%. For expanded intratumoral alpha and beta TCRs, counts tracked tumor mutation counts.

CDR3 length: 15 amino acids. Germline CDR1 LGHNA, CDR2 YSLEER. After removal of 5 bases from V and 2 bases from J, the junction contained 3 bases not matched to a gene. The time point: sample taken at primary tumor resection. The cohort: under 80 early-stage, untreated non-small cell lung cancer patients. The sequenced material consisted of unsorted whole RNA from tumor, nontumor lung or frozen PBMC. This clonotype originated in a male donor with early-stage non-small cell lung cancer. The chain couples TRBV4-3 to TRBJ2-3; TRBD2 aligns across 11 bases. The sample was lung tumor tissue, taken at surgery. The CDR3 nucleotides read TGCGCCAGCAGCTCACTAGCGGGGGACACAGATACGCAGTATTTT. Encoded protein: CASSSLAGDTDTQYF.